This TCR beta chain appears in the sequencing data of a study of blood T cells in healthy people across ages (dated by TCRdb to 2015 to 2017). As for the study more broadly: Template switching captured roughly one uniquely barcoded TCR beta cDNA molecule per two T cells in model experiments. Age-related changes in TCR beta repertoire diversity were measured in the study by deep sequencing normalized with unique cDNA molecular identifiers. Four age groups were formed from the donors: young (average approximately 16 years), middle-aged (approximately 40), aged (62) and long-lived (roughly 88). The study analyzed two additional independent replicas of 1 million unique cDNA reads from the same blood draw for two donors, one aged 18 to 29 and one aged 80 or older. To avoid experimental bias, donors of different ages were randomly spread across the sequencing lanes.

Remarks on this clonotype: The antigen it recognizes is unknown. No base quality information exists; no much larger clone differs at one position.

Library method: 5' RACE. Sequencer: Illumina HiSeq 2500. A second PCR of about 6 to 12 cycles was run with a J-beta primer mix and a sample-barcoded 5' primer. Each TCR beta cDNA molecule received a unique molecular identifier from a template-switch 5' adaptor carrying 12 random nucleotides. Each sample yielded at least 2.5 million CDR3-containing paired-end reads. First-strand cDNA was synthesized from all RNA with the Mint cDNA synthesis kit, primed by a TRBC-specific oligonucleotide. All cDNA was treated with uracil-DNA glycosylase and then went through a first 18-cycle PCR with the universal primers M1SS and BC2_uni_R. The study's own analysis went as follows. For normalization, 1 million high-quality reads, each with a distinct molecular identifier, were randomly selected from each sample. Reads with shared molecular identifiers were discarded instead of being binned into consensus sequences. MiTCR, set to a Q25 quality threshold and the strictest error-elimination algorithm, was used for CDR3 identification, clonotype clustering and error correction. Lower-bound total TCR beta diversity was estimated with a nonparametric unseen species model using Euler transformation. Clones were called with MiXCR by TCRdb after fastp trimmed the public reads at Q25, and only in-frame beta chains were retained. Every CDR3 protein is listed once, alongside the most common genes and DNA of its rows. What appears here as the V and J calls and clone size reflects TCRdb's work, not the paper's. The sample includes 650,000 to 1,000,000 distinct CDR3 sequences, with roughly 46% observed a single time. Together, the top ten hold about a sixth of the sample.

The donors were about 40 Caucasian individuals from Russia, aged roughly 6 to 95 years, who were systemically healthy. Each donor gave ten milliliters of peripheral blood, collected into EDTA-treated Vacutainer tubes. Ficoll-Paque density-gradient centrifugation was used to isolate PBMCs, with at least 6 million obtained per sample. Trizol reagent was used to extract total RNA from the PBMCs, yielding at least 6 micrograms per sample. Naive CD45RAhigh/CD27high T cell percentages were measured by flow cytometry on a PBMC aliquot from every donor. Results and caveats for the whole study, not just this receptor: Compared with the aged group, more naive CD4+ T cells, fewer expanded clones and increased TCR diversity were shown by the long-lived group, suggesting age selection. Total diversity estimates from one million sequenced T cells were considered lower bounds and underestimates. Observed TCR beta diversity per million T cells fell roughly linearly with age, and a significant reduction was already apparent by age roughly 41. Observed TCR beta diversity correlated strongly with the percentage of naive T cells measured by flow cytometry. Because profiling used bulk unsorted PBMCs, naive and antigen-experienced compartments could not be compared conclusively. Because the CMV infection status of the donors was unknown, age-related changes in expanded clonotypes may potentially have been confounded.

V sheds 5 bases and J sheds 0 bases, leaving 12 bases between their ends. CDR1 and CDR2, per the germline V gene, are SGHTA and FQGNSA. The CDR3 goes from the cysteine to the phenylalanine over 15 residues. Just CDR3 DNA is preserved here, 45 bases in frame from base 1. The material sequenced was blood. This clonotype originated in an older man in good health. The V and J segments used are TRBV7-2 and TRBJ2-3, with the D gene not clear enough to name. The DNA sequence is as follows: TGTGCCAGCAGCCCCTCCGGGTTTAGCACAGATACGCAGTATTTT. Translated, this gives CASSPSGFSTDTQYF.